Listed below are T cell receptor beta chains from one sample, sequenced in a study of PD-1 blockade in mismatch repair-deficient tumors. Libraries were prepared by immunoSEQ multiplex PCR; TCRdb keeps only in-frame clonotypes and omits some of them. The sample shows around 40,000 clones, around 79% of them seen only once. Here the sequenced sample was peripheral blood, taken 4 weeks after starting pembrolizumab. The receptors were sampled from an adult with mismatch repair-deficient cancer. Each CDR3 is given with its conserved first and last residue. Fields, in order: D gene, V gene, clone size, J gene, CDR3 length, CDR3 protein, CDR3 DNA. A D gene is named only where the DNA matches it firmly. Clone sizes are given selectively: once, few, many, or a class where the clone is expanded.

D gene: TRBD2
V gene: TRBV29-1
clone size: .
J gene: TRBJ2-5
CDR3 length: 18
CDR3 protein: CSAPGTSGREGGWETQYF
CDR3 DNA: TGCAGCGCCCCCGGGACTAGCGGGAGAGAGGGAGGATGGGAGACCCAGTACTTC

D gene: .
V gene: TRBV6-6
clone size: once
J gene: TRBJ1-3
CDR3 length: 15
CDR3 protein: CASSQGPYSGNTIYF
CDR3 DNA: TGTGCCAGCAGCCAGGGACCGTACTCTGGAAACACCATATATTTT

D gene: TRBD1
V gene: TRBV12-5
clone size: .
J gene: TRBJ1-4
CDR3 length: 16
CDR3 protein: CASGLVQGTTNEKLFF
CDR3 DNA: TGTGCTAGTGGTTTGGTACAGGGGACAACTAATGAAAAACTGTTTTTT

D gene: .
V gene: TRBV6-5
clone size: .
J gene: TRBJ1-2
CDR3 length: 13
CDR3 protein: CASGVKVNYGYTF
CDR3 DNA: TGTGCCTCCGGGGTAAAGGTCAACTATGGCTACACCTTC

D gene: .
V gene: TRBV11-3
clone size: .
J gene: TRBJ2-1
CDR3 length: 11
CDR3 protein: CASRSLGEQFF
CDR3 DNA: TGTGCCAGCAGATCCTTAGGAGAGCAGTTCTTC

D gene: TRBD2
V gene: TRBV6-1
clone size: .
J gene: TRBJ2-3
CDR3 length: 16
CDR3 protein: CASSEALREGGDTQYF
CDR3 DNA: TGTGCCAGCAGTGAAGCGTTACGGGAGGGCGGAGATACGCAGTATTTT

D gene: .
V gene: TRBV4-1
clone size: .
J gene: TRBJ2-7
CDR3 length: 14
CDR3 protein: CASSQGDSSYEQYF
CDR3 DNA: TGCGCCAGCAGCCAAGGCGACAGCTCCTACGAGCAGTACTTC

D gene: .
V gene: TRBV5-1
clone size: .
J gene: TRBJ2-7
CDR3 length: 13
CDR3 protein: CASSPNGAYEQYF
CDR3 DNA: TGCGCCAGCAGTCCAAACGGAGCCTACGAGCAGTACTTC

D gene: TRBD2
V gene: TRBV10-3
clone size: .
J gene: TRBJ2-3
CDR3 length: 15
CDR3 protein: CAISPGTSDSDTQYF
CDR3 DNA: TGTGCCATCAGTCCCGGGACTAGCGATTCAGATACGCAGTATTTT

D gene: .
V gene: TRBV6-5
clone size: many
J gene: TRBJ2-1
CDR3 length: 15
CDR3 protein: CASSYSISSRDEQFF
CDR3 DNA: TGTGCCAGCAGTTACTCGATCAGCTCCCGGGATGAGCAGTTCTTC

D gene: .
V gene: TRBV7-9
clone size: once
J gene: TRBJ2-6
CDR3 length: 16
CDR3 protein: CAQGGAGSSGANVLTF
CDR3 DNA: TGTGCCCAGGGGGGGGCAGGTAGCTCTGGGGCCAACGTCCTGACTTTC

D gene: .
V gene: TRBV6-1
clone size: .
J gene: TRBJ1-4
CDR3 length: 17
CDR3 protein: CASSGGWTTGYNEKLFF
CDR3 DNA: TGTGCCAGCAGTGGGGGATGGACTACAGGGTATAATGAAAAACTGTTTTTT

D gene: TRBD1
V gene: TRBV5-8
clone size: .
J gene: TRBJ2-7
CDR3 length: 17
CDR3 protein: CASSLVTLDRASYEQYF
CDR3 DNA: TGTGCCAGCAGCTTGGTGACCCTGGACAGGGCTTCCTACGAGCAGTACTTC

D gene: .
V gene: TRBV19
clone size: .
J gene: TRBJ2-6
CDR3 length: 14
CDR3 protein: CASSYRGAANVLTF
CDR3 DNA: TGTGCCAGTAGTTATCGGGGAGCGGCCAACGTCCTGACTTTC